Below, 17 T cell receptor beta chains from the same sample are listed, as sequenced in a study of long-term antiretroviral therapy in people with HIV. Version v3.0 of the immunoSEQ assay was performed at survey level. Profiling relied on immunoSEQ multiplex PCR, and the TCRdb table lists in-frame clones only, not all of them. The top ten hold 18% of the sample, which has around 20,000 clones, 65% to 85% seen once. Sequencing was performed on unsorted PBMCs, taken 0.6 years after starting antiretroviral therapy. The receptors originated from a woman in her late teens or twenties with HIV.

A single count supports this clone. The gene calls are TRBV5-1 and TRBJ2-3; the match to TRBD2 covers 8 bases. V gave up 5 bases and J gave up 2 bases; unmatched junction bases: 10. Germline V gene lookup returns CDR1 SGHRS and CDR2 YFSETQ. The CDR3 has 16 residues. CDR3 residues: CASSSGVSTYTDTQYF. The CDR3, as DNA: TGCGCCAGCAGTAGCGGGGTTAGCACCTACACAGATACGCAGTATTTT.

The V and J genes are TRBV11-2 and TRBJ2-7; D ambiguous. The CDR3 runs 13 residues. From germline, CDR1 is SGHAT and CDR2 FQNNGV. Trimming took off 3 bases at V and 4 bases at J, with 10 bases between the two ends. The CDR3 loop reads CASSFGPPYEQYF. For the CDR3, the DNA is TGTGCCAGCAGCTTTGGTCCACCGTACGAGCAGTACTTC.

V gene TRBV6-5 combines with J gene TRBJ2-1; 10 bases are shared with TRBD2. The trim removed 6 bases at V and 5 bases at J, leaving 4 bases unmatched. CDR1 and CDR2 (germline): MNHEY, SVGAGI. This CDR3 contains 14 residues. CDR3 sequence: CASSHTSGNNEQFF. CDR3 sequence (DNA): TGTGCCAGCAGCCATACTAGCGGGAACAATGAGCAGTTCTTC.

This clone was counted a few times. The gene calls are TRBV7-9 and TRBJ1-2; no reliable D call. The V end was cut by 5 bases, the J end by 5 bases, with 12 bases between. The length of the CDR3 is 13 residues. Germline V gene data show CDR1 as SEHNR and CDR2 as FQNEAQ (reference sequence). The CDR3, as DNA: TGTGCCAGCAGCCGGGTCTCTCTTTATGGCTACACCTTC. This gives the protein CASSRVSLYGYTF.

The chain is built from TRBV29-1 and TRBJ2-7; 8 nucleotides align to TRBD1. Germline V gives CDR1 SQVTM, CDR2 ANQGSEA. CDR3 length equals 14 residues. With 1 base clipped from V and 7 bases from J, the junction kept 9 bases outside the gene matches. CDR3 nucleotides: TGCAGCGTTGAAGGGGGGACAGGCGTGAGGGAGCAGTACTTC. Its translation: CSVEGGTGVREQYF.

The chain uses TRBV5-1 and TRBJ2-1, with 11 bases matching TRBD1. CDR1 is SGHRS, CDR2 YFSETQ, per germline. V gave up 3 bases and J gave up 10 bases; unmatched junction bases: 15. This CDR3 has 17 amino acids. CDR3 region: CASSYQKSDRGRREQFF. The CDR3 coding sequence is TGCGCCAGCAGCTACCAAAAGTCGGACAGGGGGCGTCGGGAGCAGTTCTTC.

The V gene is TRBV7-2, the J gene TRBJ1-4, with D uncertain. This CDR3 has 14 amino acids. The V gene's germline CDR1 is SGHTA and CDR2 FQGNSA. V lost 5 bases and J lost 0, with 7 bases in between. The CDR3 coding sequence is TGTGCCAGCAGCACCATTGCAACTAATGAAAAACTGTTTTTT. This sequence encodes CASSTIATNEKLFF.

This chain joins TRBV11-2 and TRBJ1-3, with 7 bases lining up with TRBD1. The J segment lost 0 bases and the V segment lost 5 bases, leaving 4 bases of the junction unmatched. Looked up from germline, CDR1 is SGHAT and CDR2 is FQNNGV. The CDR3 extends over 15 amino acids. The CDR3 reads CASSRQGHSGNTIYF. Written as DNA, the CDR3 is TGTGCCAGCAGCCGACAGGGTCACTCTGGAAACACCATATATTTT.

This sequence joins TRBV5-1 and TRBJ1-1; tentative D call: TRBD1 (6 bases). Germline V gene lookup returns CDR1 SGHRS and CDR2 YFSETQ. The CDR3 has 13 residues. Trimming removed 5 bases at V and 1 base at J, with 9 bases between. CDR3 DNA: TGCGCCAGCAGTACGGGACAGAACACTGAAGCTTTCTTT. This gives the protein CASSTGQNTEAFF.

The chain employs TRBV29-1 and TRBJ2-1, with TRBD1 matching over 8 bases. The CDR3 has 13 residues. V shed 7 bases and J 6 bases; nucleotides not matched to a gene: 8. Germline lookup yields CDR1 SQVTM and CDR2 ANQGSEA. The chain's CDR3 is CSADRGWGNEQFF. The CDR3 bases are TGCAGCGCCGACAGGGGCTGGGGCAATGAGCAGTTCTTC.

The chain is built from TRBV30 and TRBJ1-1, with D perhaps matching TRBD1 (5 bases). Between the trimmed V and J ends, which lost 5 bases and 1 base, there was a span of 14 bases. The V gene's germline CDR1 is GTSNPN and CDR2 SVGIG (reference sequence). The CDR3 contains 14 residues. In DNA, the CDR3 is TGTGCCTGGGGTCTACAGGCTTCGAACACTGAAGCTTTCTTT. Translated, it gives CAWGLQASNTEAFF.

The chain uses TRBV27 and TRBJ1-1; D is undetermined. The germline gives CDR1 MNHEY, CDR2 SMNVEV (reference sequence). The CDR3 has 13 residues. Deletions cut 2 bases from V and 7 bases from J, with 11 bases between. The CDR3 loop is CASSLSPTFEAFF. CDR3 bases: TGTGCCAGCAGTTTAAGCCCGACCTTTGAAGCTTTCTTT.

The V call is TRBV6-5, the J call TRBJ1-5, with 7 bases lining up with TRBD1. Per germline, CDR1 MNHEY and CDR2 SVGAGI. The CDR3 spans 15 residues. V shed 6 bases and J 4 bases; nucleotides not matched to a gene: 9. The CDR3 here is CASSPASRGNQPQHF. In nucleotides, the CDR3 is TGTGCCAGCAGCCCTGCCTCCAGGGGGAATCAGCCCCAGCATTTT.

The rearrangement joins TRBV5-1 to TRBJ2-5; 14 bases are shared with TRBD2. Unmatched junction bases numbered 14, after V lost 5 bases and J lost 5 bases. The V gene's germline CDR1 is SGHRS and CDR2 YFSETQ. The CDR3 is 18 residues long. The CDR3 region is CASRPGTSGRVAMETQYF. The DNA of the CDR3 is TGCGCCAGCAGACCCGGGACTAGCGGGAGAGTCGCAATGGAGACCCAGTACTTC.

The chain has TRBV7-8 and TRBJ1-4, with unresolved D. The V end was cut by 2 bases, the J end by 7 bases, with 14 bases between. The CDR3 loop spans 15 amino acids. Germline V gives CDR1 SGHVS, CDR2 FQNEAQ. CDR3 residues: CASSLTLALGEKLFF. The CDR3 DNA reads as TGTGCCAGCAGCTTAACATTAGCCCTGGGTGAAAAACTGTTTTTT.

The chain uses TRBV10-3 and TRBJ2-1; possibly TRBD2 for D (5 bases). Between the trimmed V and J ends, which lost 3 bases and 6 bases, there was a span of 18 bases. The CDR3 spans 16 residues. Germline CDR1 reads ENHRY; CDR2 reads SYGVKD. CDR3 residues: CAISDPDYTRPNEQFF. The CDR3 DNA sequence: TGTGCCATCAGTGACCCAGACTATACGCGACCCAATGAGCAGTTCTTC.

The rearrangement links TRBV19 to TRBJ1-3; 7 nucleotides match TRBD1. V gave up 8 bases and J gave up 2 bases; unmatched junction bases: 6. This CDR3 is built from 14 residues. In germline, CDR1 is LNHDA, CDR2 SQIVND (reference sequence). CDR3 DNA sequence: TGTGCCAGTGGAGGGGGCGCAACTGGAAACACCATATATTTT. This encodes CASGGGATGNTIYF.